The next 4 T cell receptor beta chains were all read from a single sample in a study of blood T cell repertoires in COVID-19. The assay was immunoSEQ multiplex PCR, and TCRdb's table has in-frame clones only and misses some. The sample includes tens of thousands of clones, about nine tenths seen only once; the top ten take less than 55%. The sequencing input was peripheral blood. Receptors originate from a woman aged 55-69 years with COVID-19, enrolled during active disease.

This clone was seen more than once but under ten times. The chain employs TRBV9 and TRBJ2-3; D is possibly TRBD2 (6 bases). This CDR3 has 16 residues. The germline CDR1 and CDR2 sequences are SGDLS and YYNGEE. With 1 base removed from V and 3 bases from J, the gap between germline ends came to 15 bases. The CDR3 here is CASSVLAGSGTDTQYF. Here the CDR3 DNA reads TGTGCCAGCAGCGTACTTGCGGGTAGCGGAACAGATACGCAGTATTTT.

This chain uses TRBV25-1 with TRBJ1-2; tentative D call: TRBD1 (5 bases). Per germline, CDR1 MGHDK and CDR2 SYGVNS. CDR3 size: 16 residues. Trimming removed 8 bases at V and 4 bases at J, with 23 bases between. CDR3 nucleotide sequence: TGTGCCAGCGCCTCGGGGGATCCCCCTCTTCTCTATGGCTACACCTTC. Its translation is CASASGDPPLLYGYTF.

J is TRBJ2-7 and V is TRBV7-2; TRBD2 aligns across 8 bases. In germline, CDR1 is SGHTA, CDR2 FQGNSA. This CDR3 spans 16 amino acids. The V and J ends lost 3 bases and 2 bases, in that order; junction bases with no gene match: 9. The CDR3 sequence is CASSLGTSGGTYEQYF. CDR3 in DNA: TGTGCCAGCAGCTTGGGAACTAGCGGAGGCACCTACGAGCAGTACTTC.

The CDR3 loop reads CASSLETSGDEQYF. CDR3 nucleotides: TGTGCCAGCAGTTTGGAGACTAGCGGGGACGAGCAGTACTTC. The V and J genes are TRBV28 and TRBJ2-7; 11 bases agree with TRBD2. This CDR3 has 14 residues. With 3 bases clipped from V and 5 bases from J, the junction kept 3 bases outside the gene matches. Germline values: CDR1 MDHEN, CDR2 SYDVKM.